This TCR beta chain was profiled in a study of T cell responses to AZD1222 COVID-19 vaccine. V lost 4 bases and J lost 0, with 7 bases in between. Per germline, CDR1 SGHRS and CDR2 YFSETQ. CDR3 size: 13 residues. Study outcomes and limitations: Clonal diversity may have been underestimated in mostly white British donors. Among those given AZD1222, only six were seropositive at baseline.

Note on this clone: As yet, its antigen is unknown.

Profiled with immunoSEQ multiplex PCR; TCRdb holds only in-frame clones, not every one. In the table there are nearly 110,000 clones, roughly 90% of which are singletons. This clonotype was obtained from an adult in good health. The material was peripheral blood, obtained on day 0 of AZD1222 vaccination. J is TRBJ1-1 and V is TRBV5-1; possibly TRBD1 for D (5 bases). Here the CDR3 reads CASSQGLNTEAFF. The CDR3 nucleotides read TGCGCCAGCAGCCAGGGATTGAACACTGAAGCTTTCTTT.